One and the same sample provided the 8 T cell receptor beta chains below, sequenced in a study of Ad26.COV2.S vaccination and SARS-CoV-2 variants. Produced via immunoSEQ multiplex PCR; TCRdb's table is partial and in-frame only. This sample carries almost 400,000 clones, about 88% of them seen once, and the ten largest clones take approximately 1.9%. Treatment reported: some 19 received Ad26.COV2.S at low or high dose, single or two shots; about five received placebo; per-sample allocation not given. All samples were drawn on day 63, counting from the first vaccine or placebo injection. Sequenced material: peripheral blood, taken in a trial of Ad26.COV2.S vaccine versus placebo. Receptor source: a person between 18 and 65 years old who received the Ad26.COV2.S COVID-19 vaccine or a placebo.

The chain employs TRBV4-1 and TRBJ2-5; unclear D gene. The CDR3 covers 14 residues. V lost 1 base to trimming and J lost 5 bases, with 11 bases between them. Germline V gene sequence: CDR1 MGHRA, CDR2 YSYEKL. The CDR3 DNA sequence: TGCGCCAGCAGCCAAGTAAGATTAGGGGAGACCCAGTACTTC. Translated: CASSQVRLGETQYF.

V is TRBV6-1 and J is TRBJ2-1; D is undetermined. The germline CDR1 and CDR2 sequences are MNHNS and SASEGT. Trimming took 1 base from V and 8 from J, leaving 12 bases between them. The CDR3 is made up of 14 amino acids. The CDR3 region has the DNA TGTGCCAGCAGTGAAGTCCTTGATAGGGATGAGCAGTTCTTC. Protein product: CASSEVLDRDEQFF.

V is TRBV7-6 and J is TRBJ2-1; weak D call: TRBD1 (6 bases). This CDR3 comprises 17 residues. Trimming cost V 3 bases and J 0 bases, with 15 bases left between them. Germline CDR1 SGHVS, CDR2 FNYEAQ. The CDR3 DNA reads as TGTGCCAGCAGCTTTGTCGTCAGGGGCCGCTCCTACAATGAGCAGTTCTTC. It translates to CASSFVVRGRSYNEQFF.

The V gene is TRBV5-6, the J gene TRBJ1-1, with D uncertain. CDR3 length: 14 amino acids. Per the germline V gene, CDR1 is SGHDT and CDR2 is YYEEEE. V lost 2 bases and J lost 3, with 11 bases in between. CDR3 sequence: CASSLQIMDTEAFF. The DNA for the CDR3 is TGTGCCAGCAGCTTACAGATTATGGACACTGAAGCTTTCTTT. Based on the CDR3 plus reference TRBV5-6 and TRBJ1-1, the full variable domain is DAGVTQSPTHLIKTRGQQVTLRCSPKSGHDTVSWYQQALGQGPQFIFQYYEEEERQRGNFPDRFSGHQFPNYSSELNVNALLLGDSALYLCASSLQIMDTEAFFGQGTRLTVV.

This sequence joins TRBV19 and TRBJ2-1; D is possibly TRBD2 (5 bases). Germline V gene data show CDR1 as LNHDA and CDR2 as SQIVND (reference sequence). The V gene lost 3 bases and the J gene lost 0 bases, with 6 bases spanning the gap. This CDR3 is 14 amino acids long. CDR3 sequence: CASSISGSYNEQFF. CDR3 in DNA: TGTGCCAGTAGTATCAGCGGCTCCTACAATGAGCAGTTCTTC.

The CDR3 loop is CASSQIPLKNTGELFF. In DNA, the CDR3 is TGCGCCAGCAGTCAAATCCCGCTTAAGAACACCGGGGAGCTGTTTTTT. This chain uses TRBV4-1 with TRBJ2-2; D ambiguous. The CDR3 sequence is 16 residues long. V was shortened by 6 bases and J by 1 base, with 15 bases between the two germline ends. CDR1 and CDR2 (germline): MGHRA, YSYEKL.

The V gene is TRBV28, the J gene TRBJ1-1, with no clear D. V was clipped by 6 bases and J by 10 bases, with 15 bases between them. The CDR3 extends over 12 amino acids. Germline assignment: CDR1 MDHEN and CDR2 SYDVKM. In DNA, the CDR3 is TGTGCCAGCAGCTACTCTGGCACGGGAGCTTTCTTT. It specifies CASSYSGTGAFF.

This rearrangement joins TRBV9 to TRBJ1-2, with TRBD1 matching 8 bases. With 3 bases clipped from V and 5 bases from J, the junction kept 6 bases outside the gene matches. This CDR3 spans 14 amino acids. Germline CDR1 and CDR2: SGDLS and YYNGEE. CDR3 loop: CASSGPGTGYGYTF. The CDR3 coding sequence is TGTGCCAGCAGCGGCCCCGGGACAGGTTATGGCTACACCTTC. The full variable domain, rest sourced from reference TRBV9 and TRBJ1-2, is DSGVTQTPKHLITATGQRVTLRCSPRSGDLSVYWYQQSLDQGLQFLIQYYNGEERAKGNILERFSAQQFPDLHSELNLSSLELGDSALYFCASSGPGTGYGYTFGSGTRLTVV.